One sample yielded the 12 T cell receptor beta chains listed below, sequenced in a study of T-cell memory formation after mild COVID-19. TCRdb passed the 5' RACE reads through MiXCR, listing each CDR3 protein once. Here the sample spans approximately 560,000 distinct CDR3 sequences, 17% being singletons. Sequenced input: PBMCs or a T cell subset sorted from them (not recorded which). The origin of the receptors is an adult woman who had mild COVID-19 (a few samples of this study predate the infection). Cell type and time point are not known.

The table lists this clonotype with many counts. The CDR3 bases are TGTGCCAGCCTGGCTAGCGGGGGGGCAGGTCAGTTCTTC. It translates to CASLASGGAGQFF. This rearrangement joins TRBV12-3 or TRBV12-4 to TRBJ2-1; TRBD2 agrees at 12 bases. V shed 8 bases, J shed 13 bases, and the junction held 9 bases outside the gene matches. The CDR3 is 13 residues long.

V and J are TRBV3-1 and TRBJ2-2, with TRBD1 matching 10 bases. Germline V CDR1 and CDR2: LGHDT, YNNKEL (reference sequence). The CDR3 covers 14 residues. The junction had 3 bases not matched to a gene; V was cut back by 4 bases and J by 7 bases. The CDR3 loop reads CASSPGQGHGELFF. Written as DNA, the CDR3 is TGTGCCAGCAGCCCGGGACAGGGGCACGGGGAGCTGTTTTTT.

Only a few counts were recorded for this clonotype. The rearrangement links TRBV7-3 to TRBJ2-3; D call uncertain. In germline, CDR1 is SGHTA, CDR2 FQGTGA. The V end was cut by 4 bases, the J end by 6 bases, with 11 bases between. The CDR3 has 13 residues. CDR3 DNA: TGTGCCAGCAGCTCCCTTTCCCGGGATACGCAGTATTTT. Its translation is CASSSLSRDTQYF.

This chain connects TRBV14 to TRBJ2-1, with TRBD1 matching 9 bases. In germline, CDR1 is SGHDN, CDR2 FVKESK. This CDR3 spans 15 amino acids. Trimming cost V 2 bases and J 6 bases; bases outside gene matches: 5. In DNA form, the CDR3 reads TGTGCCAGCAGCCAATTTAGGACAGGGGTCAATGAGCAGTTCTTC. It specifies CASSQFRTGVNEQFF. The full variable domain, with the rest looked up from reference TRBV14 and TRBJ2-1, is EAGVTQFPSHSVIEKGQTVTLRCDPISGHDNLYWYRRVMGKEIKFLLHFVKESKQDESGMPNNRFLAERTGGTYSTLKVQPAELEDSGVYFCASSQFRTGVNEQFFGPGTRLTVL.

This clonotype was seen at least ten times. The V and J genes are TRBV15 and TRBJ2-3; possibly TRBD1 or TRBD2 for D (5 bases each). With 5 bases removed from V and 2 bases from J, the gap between germline ends came to 14 bases. The germline CDR1 and CDR2 sequences are LNHNV and YYDKDF (reference sequence). The CDR3 totals 15 residues. The CDR3 DNA follows: TGTGCCACCAGCCCCCGGGACGGAGCCACAGATACGCAGTATTTT. It yields the protein CATSPRDGATDTQYF.

The rearrangement joins TRBV20-1 to TRBJ1-2; 10 bases fit TRBD1. Germline V lookup: CDR1 DFQATT, CDR2 SNEGSKA (reference sequence). Trimming at V came to 5 bases and at J to 8 bases, leaving 5 bases not matched to a gene. The CDR3 is 12 residues long. The CDR3, as DNA: TGCAGTGCTTGGACAGGGGGAAACGGCTACACCTTC. It codes for CSAWTGGNGYTF.

J is TRBJ2-1 and V is TRBV25-1; 7 bases agree with TRBD1. Germline V gives CDR1 MGHDK, CDR2 SYGVNS. The CDR3 length is 14 residues. Trimming cost V 8 bases and J 0 bases; bases outside gene matches: 4. CDR3 amino acids: CASDRVGSYNEQFF. CDR3 coding DNA: TGTGCCAGCGACAGGGTTGGCTCCTACAATGAGCAGTTCTTC.

The sample holds a few counts of this clonotype. The chain carries TRBV4-1 and TRBJ1-1; the match to TRBD1 covers 7 bases. V was clipped by 1 base and J by 2 bases; unmatched bases: 7. Germline V gene sequence: CDR1 MGHRA, CDR2 YSYEKL. The CDR3 runs to 16 residues. The CDR3 sequence is CASSQARGTLNTEAFF. CDR3 nucleotides: TGCGCCAGCAGCCAAGCCAGGGGGACATTAAACACTGAAGCTTTCTTT.

This chain joins TRBV6-5 and TRBJ1-2; maybe TRBD1 (5 bases). CDR3 length: 13 residues. Trimming pared 5 bases from V and 8 bases from J, leaving 15 bases between. Germline CDR1 is MNHEY and CDR2 is SVGAGI. CDR3 coding DNA: TGTGCCAGCAGTATCGGGACGGCGGGAGGCTACACCTTC. Translation gives CASSIGTAGGYTF.

CDR3 protein: CATSDTTRKEQFF. The CDR3 DNA sequence: TGTGCCACCAGTGATACGACTAGGAAGGAGCAGTTCTTC. V is TRBV24-1 and J is TRBJ2-1; the D gene is possibly TRBD2 (6 bases). Trimming removed 3 bases at V and 10 bases at J, with 12 bases between. CDR1 and CDR2 (germline): KGHDR, SFDVKD. The CDR3 extends over 13 amino acids.

V usage is TRBV20-1 and J usage is TRBJ2-7, with TRBD1 matching over 10 bases. Looked up from germline, CDR1 is DFQATT and CDR2 is SNEGSKA (reference sequence). CDR3 length equals 16 residues. The V and J ends lost 3 bases and 3 bases, in that order; junction bases with no gene match: 11. CDR3 in amino acids: CSARGTPGQGIYEQYF. As DNA, the CDR3 is TGCAGTGCTAGGGGCACACCGGGACAGGGGATCTACGAGCAGTACTTC.

This clonotype has at least ten counts. V and J are TRBV7-9 and TRBJ2-3, with D hard to call. From germline, CDR1 is SEHNR and CDR2 FQNEAQ (reference sequence). This CDR3 has 14 amino acids. V lost 1 base, J lost 4 bases, and 9 bases lay in between. In DNA, the CDR3 is TGTGCCAGCAGCTTAGTTGTTGGGCCAGATACGCAGTATTTT. Translation gives CASSLVVGPDTQYF.